A selection of T cell receptor beta chains follows, all from one sample in a study of cytomegalovirus exposure and HLA in healthy donors. The data were produced by immunoSEQ multiplex PCR, yet TCRdb's version contains in-frame clones alone and is incomplete. The table lists under 200,000 clones, under 70% of them singletons. Sequenced sample: PBMCs. These receptors originate from a woman between 40 and 55 years old in good health and CMV-seropositive. The CDR3 runs from the conserved cysteine through the conserved F or W. The D gene is left open where the match is weak. Expanded clones are given a class, and other clones once, few, many or no size at all.

TRBV19	TRBD1	-	TRBJ1-1	CASSIEGAMNTEAFF	TGTGCCAGTAGTATCGAGGGGGCCATGAACACTGAAGCTTTCTTT
TRBV5-1	-	-	TRBJ1-1	CASSLAAGEGTEAFF	TGCGCCAGCAGCTTGGCCGCAGGGGAAGGCACTGAAGCTTTCTTT
TRBV18	-	once	TRBJ2-1	CASSPGGADEQFF	TGTGCCAGCTCACCCGGTGGGGCGGATGAGCAGTTCTTC
TRBV5-4	-	-	TRBJ1-6	CASSDRTAYNSPLHF	TGTGCCAGCAGCGATAGGACAGCCTATAATTCACCCCTCCACTTT
TRBV4-2	TRBD1	few	TRBJ2-1	CASSPGTEPYNEQFF	TGTGCCAGCAGCCCCGGGACAGAACCCTACAATGAGCAGTTCTTC
TRBV28	TRBD2	-	TRBJ2-5	CAAGGLAGEETQYF	TGTGCTGCAGGTGGGCTAGCGGGAGAAGAGACCCAGTACTTC
TRBV6-5	TRBD2	-	TRBJ2-1	CASRPLAGGPNEQFF	TGTGCCAGCAGACCACTAGCGGGAGGGCCTAATGAGCAGTTCTTC
TRBV10-3	TRBD1	-	TRBJ1-2	CAISPGQANYGYTF	TGTGCCATCAGCCCCGGACAGGCTAACTATGGCTACACCTTC
TRBV29-1	TRBD2	few	TRBJ2-7	CSVGTSGYEQYF	TGCAGCGTCGGGACTAGCGGCTACGAGCAGTACTTC
TRBV6-5	-	-	TRBJ1-1	CASSSGMNTEAFF	TGTGCCAGCAGTTCGGGGATGAACACTGAAGCTTTCTTT
TRBV28	-	-	TRBJ2-2	CASSLGGAGRWVLF	TGTGCCAGCAGTTTAGGTGGTGCAGGCCGTTGGGTATTGTTT
TRBV28	TRBD1	-	TRBJ1-2	CASSLEGTGLGYTF	TGTGCCAGCAGCCTCGAGGGGACAGGGCTGGGCTACACCTTC
TRBV7-9	TRBD1	once	TRBJ2-6	CASSSQGQTYLSGANVLTF	TGTGCCAGCAGCTCCCAGGGACAGACCTATCTCTCTGGGGCCAACGTCCTGACTTTC
TRBV11-2	-	-	TRBJ1-3	CASSPLGGYGNTIYF	TGTGCCAGCAGCCCCCTCGGGGGTTATGGAAACACCATATATTTT
TRBV5-8	-	-	TRBJ2-3	CASSLSQTSTDTQYF	TGTGCCAGCAGCTTGAGTCAAACTAGCACAGATACGCAGTATTTT
TRBV18	TRBD1	-	TRBJ2-2	CASSPSTGAGELFF	TGTGCCAGCTCACCATCAACAGGGGCCGGGGAGCTGTTTTTT
TRBV2	-	-	TRBJ1-6	CASSETFAPSPLHF	TGTGCCAGCAGTGAAACCTTTGCGCCTTCACCCCTCCACTTT
TRBV5-5	TRBD1	-	TRBJ1-5	CASSRTGDGNQPQHF	TGTGCCAGCAGCCGTACAGGGGATGGCAATCAGCCCCAGCATTTT
TRBV19	TRBD1	few	TRBJ1-4	CASSRTGPNEKLFF	TGTGCCAGTAGTAGGACAGGGCCAAATGAAAAACTGTTTTTT
TRBV6-5	TRBD1	-	TRBJ1-2	CASREDRERGGYTF	TGTGCCAGCAGAGAGGACAGGGAGCGGGGTGGCTACACCTTC
TRBV28	TRBD1	-	TRBJ1-6	CAGNSGTDNSPLHF	TGTGCCGGAAACTCGGGGACAGATAATTCACCCCTCCACTTT
TRBV9	TRBD1	-	TRBJ1-1	CASSGEQGRPMNTEAFF	TGTGCCAGCAGCGGAGAACAGGGGCGCCCCATGAACACTGAAGCTTTCTTT
TRBV23-1	-	-	TRBJ1-1	CASSQTVYTEAFF	TGCGCCAGCAGTCAAACGGTATACACTGAAGCTTTCTTT
TRBV7-3	-	-	TRBJ2-1	CASSLQSGERDEQFF	TGTGCCAGCAGCTTGCAATCCGGGGAACGGGATGAGCAGTTCTTC
TRBV10-3	-	-	TRBJ1-2	CAISESIVYGYTF	TGTGCCATCAGTGAGTCTATAGTCTATGGCTACACCTTC
TRBV9	TRBD1	-	TRBJ2-3	CASSGGTGPTDTQYF	TGTGCCAGCAGCGGAGGGACAGGGCCTACAGATACGCAGTATTTT
TRBV6-5	-	few	TRBJ2-3	CASSIQGGSTDTQYF	TGTGCCAGCAGCATCCAGGGCGGTAGCACAGATACGCAGTATTTT
TRBV28	TRBD1	-	TRBJ1-3	CASVPTGGAGNTIYF	TGTGCCAGCGTGCCGACAGGGGGCGCTGGAAACACCATATATTTT
TRBV5-6	-	-	TRBJ1-5	CASSSTDGMNNQPQRF	TGTGCCAGCAGTTCCACGGACGGGATGAACAATCAGCCCCAGCGTTTT
TRBV5-4	TRBD2	few	TRBJ2-7	CASSLAEAGGPYEQYF	TGTGCCAGCAGCTTGGCCGAAGCGGGAGGACCCTACGAGCAGTACTTC
TRBV6-6	TRBD1	-	TRBJ2-4	CASSYPTGLDIQYF	TGTGCCAGCAGTTACCCGACAGGGCTGGACATTCAGTACTTC
TRBV5-3	TRBD2	-	TRBJ2-7	CARSLVTGGEQYF	TGTGCCAGAAGCTTGGTTACGGGGGGCGAGCAGTACTTC
TRBV28	-	-	TRBJ1-2	CASRDGYGYTF	TGTGCCAGCAGAGACGGGTATGGCTACACCTTC
TRBV6-6	-	-	TRBJ2-2	CASSPPVGELTRELFF	TGTGCCAGCAGTCCCCCTGTGGGAGAGCTCACCAGAGAGCTGTTTTTT
TRBV19	TRBD2	-	TRBJ2-1	CASSIILAGPWEQFF	TGTGCCAGTAGTATAATACTAGCGGGGCCATGGGAGCAGTTCTTC
TRBV10-2	-	-	TRBJ1-1	CASSAQGTTGNTEAFF	TGCGCCAGCAGTGCACAGGGAACGACAGGGAACACTGAAGCTTTCTTT
TRBV5-6	TRBD1	-	TRBJ1-1	CASSLLGQGGVTEAFF	TGTGCCAGCAGCTTGTTGGGACAGGGAGGGGTCACTGAAGCTTTCTTT
TRBV28	-	few	TRBJ1-2	CASSPAGLAYGYTF	TGTGCCAGCAGCCCCGCCGGGTTAGCCTATGGCTACACCTTC
TRBV19	TRBD2	-	TRBJ2-3	CASSNSGRRDTQYF	TGTGCCAGTAGTAATAGCGGGAGGCGAGATACGCAGTATTTT
TRBV5-1	TRBD1	-	TRBJ1-1	CASSLAGTGSNTEAFF	TGCGCCAGCAGCTTGGCAGGGACAGGGTCGAACACTGAAGCTTTCTTT
TRBV29-1	-	-	TRBJ2-7	CSAGQKSYEQYF	TGCAGTGCTGGACAGAAATCCTACGAGCAGTACTTC
TRBV5-1	TRBD2	-	TRBJ2-1	CASSLAGGLPDEQFF	TGCGCCAGCAGCTTAGCGGGGGGGCTTCCGGATGAGCAGTTCTTC
TRBV5-6	-	-	TRBJ1-1	CASSFLSFEAFF	TGTGCCAGCAGCTTTTTGTCCTTTGAAGCTTTCTTT
TRBV4-3	-	-	TRBJ1-2	CASSQWRGYGYPF	TGCGCCAGCAGCCAATGGAGGGGTTATGGCTACCCCTTC
TRBV19	-	-	TRBJ1-5	CASSTQGDQPQNF	TGTGCCAGTAGTACCCAAGGGGATCAGCCCCAGAATTTT
TRBV6-5	-	-	TRBJ2-5	CASSYTGTQYF	TGTGCCAGCAGTTACACAGGGACCCAGTACTTC
TRBV7-8	-	-	TRBJ2-7	CASSVVEGGYEQYF	TGTGCCAGCAGCGTGGTGGAGGGAGGTTACGAGCAGTACTTC